The source of this TCR beta chain is a study of metastatic and nonmetastatic thyroid tumors (dated by TCRdb to about 2020). A note on the overall study: Repertoires from peripheral blood and from tumor or nodule tissue samples of malignant and benign thyroid patients were compared.

Notes on this clone: It has no known antigen specificity. Nothing much larger sits one base from this clone, and base qualities are not available.

The junction shows trimming of 5 bases on V and 0 bases on J, plus 11 bases between the germline ends. For CDR1 and CDR2, the germline V gene (reference sequence) lists DFQATT and SNEGSKA. From the cysteine through the phenylalanine, the CDR3 covers 15 amino acids. The kept DNA is CDR3 alone, 45 bases in frame from the first base. What the research found in general, with its limitations: In both blood and tumor samples, malignant tumors were reported to have significantly higher TCR beta diversity than benign nodules.

Before undergoing thyroid surgery, none of the patients had been given any kind of treatment. Using T-cell receptor beta sequencing, the study looked back at clinical samples from patients collected from the early 2010s to the late 2010s. The method behind the library was PCR. For sequencing, an Illumina HiSeq 4000 was employed. The TCR beta-chain CDR3 region of each patient was profiled by high-throughput sequencing. In the authors' own workflow: Drawing on CDR3 differences between clinicopathological groups, the researchers built a classifier meant to tell apart patients with distant-metastatic papillary thyroid cancer. Repertoire diversity was assessed with the Shannon index, and tumor-blood repertoire similarity with the Morisita-Horn index. TCRdb handled the public reads itself, with Q25 trimming in fastp and clone calling in MiXCR, and kept productive beta chains. TCRdb's processing, not the authors' own work, is the source of the V and J calls. The sample table holds 15,000 to 20,000 clones, of which 30% to 35% were seen once. 20% to 25% of the sample comes from the top ten.

This receptor chain uses TRBV20-1 and TRBJ2-6, and TRBD1 may be the D gene, going by 5 matching bases. Sequencing was carried out using adjacent normal tissue. The receptor's source is a female donor with papillary thyroid cancer or a benign thyroid nodule (not recorded which). Some clones in this sample may be carry-over from other donors' samples. The nucleotide sequence reads TGCAGTGCTCGACAGAGTTTCTCTGGGGCCAACGTCCTGACTTTC. This sequence encodes CSARQSFSGANVLTF.